This T cell receptor (beta chain) is from a study of blood T cell repertoires in COVID-19. Whole-study context: Specimens from acute and convalescent COVID-19 originated in the United States, Italy and Spain. T cells, B-cell-depleted T cells, or PBMCs supplied cDNA or gDNA.

Seattle's enrolled individuals joined amid active infection and were then monitored longitudinally. The CDR3 has 15 amino acids. V shed 5 bases and J 10 bases; nucleotides not matched to a gene: 9. Per germline, CDR1 SNHLY and CDR2 FYNNEI. This clone was observed a single time. In the source study's methods: Nucleated cell number was recorded as an estimate derived from reference gene primer amplification. TCRdb's copy holds only in-frame clones and misses some; the assay was immunoSEQ multiplex PCR. That table furnishes V, J and clone size, whereas the DNA furnished D and trimming. There are 130,000 or so clones in the sample; about nine tenths occur only once, and 9.5% to 12% lies in the top ten.

V gene TRBV2 combines with J gene TRBJ1-6; 9 nucleotides line up with TRBD1. Sequencing was done on a sample of peripheral blood. The sequence was obtained from a woman aged 65 to 85 with COVID-19, enrolled during active disease. Written as DNA, the CDR3 is TGTGCCAGCAGTCCAGGGGACAGGGTTAGCTCACCCCTCCACTTT. Translating gives CASSPGDRVSSPLHF.